This T cell receptor (beta chain) was sequenced during a study of beta chain features in type 1 diabetes (dated by TCRdb to about 2018). Study-level background: Mean age, gender distribution, total cell number and subset yield did not differ between patients and healthy donors. A total of 90 million to 120 million sorted cells were examined across all samples, and a strong correlation was observed between cell number per subset and RNA yield. In the study, recently diagnosed type 1 diabetes patients and matched healthy donors were compared on the TCRB repertoires of their sorted circulating CD4+ T cell subsets. Whereas all 30 or so donors provided naive and central memory subsets, regulatory and stem cell-like memory subsets were isolated from just 8 patients and about eight healthy donors.

Regarding this clone: Its binding antigen is unknown. No much larger clone is present one base from it, and per-base qualities are unavailable.

For this chain, trimming is 4 bases at the V end and 8 bases at the J end, and the number of junction bases without a gene match is 10. CDR1 and CDR2, per the germline V gene, are SGHDN and FVKESK. Including the terminal cysteine and phenylalanine, the CDR3 comprises 15 residues. Only the CDR3 portion is preserved as DNA: 45 bases, with reading frame beginning at the first base. All of the isolated RNA was reverse transcribed with the High Capacity cDNA Reverse Transcription Kit, so expressed TCRB transcripts were sequenced. Deep immunoSEQ sequencing was performed on naive, central memory and regulatory T cell samples, with an average of roughly 3.3 million total reads per sample. Sorted cells were lysed in RLT buffer, and RNA was extracted using DNase-treated RNeasy Micro or Mini kits according to cell number. To prevent cross-contamination, each cell subset was processed individually, whereas patient and healthy donor samples were processed jointly. The immunoSEQ multiplex PCR was used to amplify TCRB sequences from cDNA, generating 87-bp fragments that spanned the CDR3 region. Sequencing of the amplicons was done on the Illumina HiSeq platform. In the authors' own workflow: PCR bias was computationally corrected using synthetic template baselines, reads within Hamming distance 2 were collapsed, and singletons that could not be merged were discarded. Reads were aligned to IMGT to assign V, D and J genes, CDR3 length, and insertions or deletions at six rearrangement sites. Within each subset, clonotype counts were normalized to sorted cell number, and only after that were true diversity and Gini coefficients computed with the tcR R package. The overlap coefficient, calculated on TCRB nucleotide sequences, was used to quantify repertoire sharing. The table was pulled from immuneACCESS by TCRdb, which kept in-frame rearrangements only. Such tables lose some clones; where checked, under half of the loss comes from unresolved V genes, and the rest has no known cause. V, J and clone size are those of that table, while D and trimming were read from the DNA. The sample profile shows some 220,000 clones; 11% of them were found once. Of the sample, over 1% is held by the ten largest clones.

Broader findings and caveats from the paper: Only small numbers of individuals were included in the HLA sub-analyses, which left unresolved whether HLA type had any influence on TCRB rearrangement. Sequencing cDNA rather than genomic DNA could over-represent highly expressing activated cells, although activation and CD3 levels did not differ between groups. Fewer insertions and more nucleotide deletions at VDJ recombination sites were observed in patients with type 1 diabetes, implying thymic rearrangement abnormalities. Type 1 diabetes patients showed a moderate but significant shortening of TCRB CDR3 length in all four CD4+ subsets. Naive, central memory and regulatory TCRB repertoires appeared to be more alike among patients than among healthy donors. Shorter templates might have been favored by PCR, but patient and control samples were amplified and corrected together, so both groups would have been affected equally by any skew.

Each donor gave one peripheral blood draw, roughly 0.12 L on average, collected into heparinised tubes. Naive, central memory, regulatory and stem cell-like memory CD4+ T cells were sorted on a BD FACSAria II using a panel including CD45RO, CCR7, CD25, CD127, CD95 and CD27. All sorted populations exceeded 95% purity. PBMCs were isolated right away by Lymphoprep density gradient centrifugation and were stained directly, without culture. So that batch effects would be minimized, each experiment stained and sorted samples in pairs, pairing one healthy donor with one patient. The specimen was central memory CD4+ T cells from blood. The chain was built from TRBV14 and TRBJ2-7; 11 nucleotides in the junction match TRBD2. This clonotype originated in a man younger than 30 in good health. The DNA reads as follows: TGTGCCAGCAGCCTAGGGACTAGCGGACTTGGGAAGCAGTACTTC. This sequence encodes CASSLGTSGLGKQYF.